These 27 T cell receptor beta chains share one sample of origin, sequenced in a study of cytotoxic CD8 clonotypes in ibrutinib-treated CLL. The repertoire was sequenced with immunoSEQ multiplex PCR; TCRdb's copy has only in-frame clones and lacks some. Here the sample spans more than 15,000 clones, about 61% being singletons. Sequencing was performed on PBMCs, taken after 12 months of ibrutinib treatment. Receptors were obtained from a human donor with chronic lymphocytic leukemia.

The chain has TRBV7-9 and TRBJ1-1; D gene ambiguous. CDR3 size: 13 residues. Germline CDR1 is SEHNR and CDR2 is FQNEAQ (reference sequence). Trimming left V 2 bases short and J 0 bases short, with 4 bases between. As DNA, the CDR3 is TGTGCCAGCAGCTTAAGGATGAACACTGAAGCTTTCTTT. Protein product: CASSLRMNTEAFF.

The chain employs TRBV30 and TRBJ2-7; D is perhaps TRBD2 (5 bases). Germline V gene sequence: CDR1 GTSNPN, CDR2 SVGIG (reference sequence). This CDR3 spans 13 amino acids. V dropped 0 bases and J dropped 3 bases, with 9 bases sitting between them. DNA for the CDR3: TGTGCCTGGAGTGTACTTAGCGACTACGAGCAGTACTTC. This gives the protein CAWSVLSDYEQYF.

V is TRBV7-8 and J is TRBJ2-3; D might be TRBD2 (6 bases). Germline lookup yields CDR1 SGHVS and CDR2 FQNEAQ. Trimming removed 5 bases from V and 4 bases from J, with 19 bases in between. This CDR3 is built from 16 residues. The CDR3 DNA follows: TGTGCCAGCAGCCCCATGAGGACGGAGGGCCCAGATACGCAGTATTTT. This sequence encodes CASSPMRTEGPDTQYF.

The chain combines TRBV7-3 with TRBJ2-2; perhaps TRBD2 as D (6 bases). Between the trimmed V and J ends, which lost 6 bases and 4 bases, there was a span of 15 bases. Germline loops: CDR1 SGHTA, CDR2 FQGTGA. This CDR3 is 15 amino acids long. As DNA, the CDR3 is TGTGCCAGCAGGCCGTCGGGAGAGAGCACCGGGGAGCTGTTTTTT. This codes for CASRPSGESTGELFF.

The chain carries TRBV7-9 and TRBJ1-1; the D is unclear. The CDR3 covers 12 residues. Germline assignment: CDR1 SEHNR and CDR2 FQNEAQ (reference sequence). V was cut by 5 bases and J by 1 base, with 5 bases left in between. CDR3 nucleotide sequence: TGTGCCAGCAGCCAGACGAACACTGAAGCTTTCTTT. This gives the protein CASSQTNTEAFF.

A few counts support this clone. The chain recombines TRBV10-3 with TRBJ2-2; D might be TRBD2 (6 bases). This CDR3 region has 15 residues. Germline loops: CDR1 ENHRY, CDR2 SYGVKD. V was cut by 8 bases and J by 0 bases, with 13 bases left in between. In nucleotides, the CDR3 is TGTGCCATCGGGACTGGGGCCACGAACACCGGGGAGCTGTTTTTT. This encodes CAIGTGATNTGELFF.

CDR3 nucleotides: TGTGCCAGCAGCTCGAGGGGGGGCGGAAACTACAATGAGCAGTTCTTC. As protein: CASSSRGGGNYNEQFF. V is TRBV9 and J is TRBJ2-1; a weak D match, TRBD2 (7 bases). CDR3 length: 16 amino acids. Trimming took off 4 bases at V and 3 bases at J, with 17 bases between the two ends. Per germline, CDR1 SGDLS and CDR2 YYNGEE.

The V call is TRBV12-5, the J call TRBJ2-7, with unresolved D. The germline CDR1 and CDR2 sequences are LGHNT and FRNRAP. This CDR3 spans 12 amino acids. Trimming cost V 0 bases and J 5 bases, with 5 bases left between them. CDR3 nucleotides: TGTGCTAGTGGTTTGGTAAGGGACGAGCAGTACTTC. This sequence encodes CASGLVRDEQYF.

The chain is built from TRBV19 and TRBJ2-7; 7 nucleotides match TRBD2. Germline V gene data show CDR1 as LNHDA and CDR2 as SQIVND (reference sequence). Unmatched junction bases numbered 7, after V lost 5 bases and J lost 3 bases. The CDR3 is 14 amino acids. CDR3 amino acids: CASSVRLADYEQYF. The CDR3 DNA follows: TGTGCCAGTAGTGTCAGACTAGCAGACTACGAGCAGTACTTC.

CDR3 sequence reads: CASSLGRAVEAFF. CDR3 nucleotide sequence: TGTGCCAGCAGTTTAGGCAGGGCGGTTGAAGCTTTCTTT. The J gene is TRBJ1-1, the V gene TRBV28; maybe TRBD1 (5 bases). This CDR3 has 13 amino acids. The ends were cut back, 2 bases at V and 7 bases at J, with 11 bases in the middle. CDR1 is MDHEN and CDR2 is SYDVKM in the germline V gene.

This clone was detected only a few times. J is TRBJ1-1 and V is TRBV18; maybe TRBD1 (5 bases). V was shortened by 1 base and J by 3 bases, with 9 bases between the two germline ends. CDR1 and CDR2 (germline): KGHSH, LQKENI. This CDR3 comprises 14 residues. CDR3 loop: CASSPQPRDTEAFF. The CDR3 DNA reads TGTGCCAGCTCACCACAACCCAGGGACACTGAAGCTTTCTTT.

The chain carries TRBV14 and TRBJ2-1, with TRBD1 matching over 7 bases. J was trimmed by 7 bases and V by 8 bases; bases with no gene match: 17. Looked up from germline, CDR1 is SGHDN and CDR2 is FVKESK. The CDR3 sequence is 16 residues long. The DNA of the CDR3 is TGTGCCAGCGGGACCAGAACAGGGGAAGGGCGGAATGAGCAGTTCTTC. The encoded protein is CASGTRTGEGRNEQFF.

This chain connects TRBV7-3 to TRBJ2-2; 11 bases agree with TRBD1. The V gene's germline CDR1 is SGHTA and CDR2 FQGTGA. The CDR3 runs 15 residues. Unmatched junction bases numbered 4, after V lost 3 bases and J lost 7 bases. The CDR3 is CASSLDRGRGGELFF. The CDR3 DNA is TGTGCCAGCAGCTTGGACAGGGGGCGAGGCGGGGAGCTGTTTTTT.

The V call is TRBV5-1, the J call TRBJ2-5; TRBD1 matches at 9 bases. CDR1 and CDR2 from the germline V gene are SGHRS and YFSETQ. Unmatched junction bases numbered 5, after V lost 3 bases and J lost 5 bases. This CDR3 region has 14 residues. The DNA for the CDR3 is TGCGCCAGCAGCTGGGGACAGGGATTGGAGACCCAGTACTTC. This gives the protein CASSWGQGLETQYF. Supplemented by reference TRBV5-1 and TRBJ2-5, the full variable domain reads KAGVTQTPRYLIKTRGQQVTLSCSPISGHRSVSWYQQTPGQGLQFLFEYFSETQRNKGNFPGRFSGRQFSNSRSEMNVSTLELGDSALYLCASSWGQGLETQYFGPGTRLLVL.

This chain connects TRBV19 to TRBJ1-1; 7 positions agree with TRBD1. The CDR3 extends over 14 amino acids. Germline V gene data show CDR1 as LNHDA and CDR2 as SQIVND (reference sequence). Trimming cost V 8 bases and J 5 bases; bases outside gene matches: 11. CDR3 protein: CASQQARQGTEAFF. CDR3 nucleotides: TGTGCCAGTCAGCAAGCTCGACAGGGAACTGAAGCTTTCTTT.

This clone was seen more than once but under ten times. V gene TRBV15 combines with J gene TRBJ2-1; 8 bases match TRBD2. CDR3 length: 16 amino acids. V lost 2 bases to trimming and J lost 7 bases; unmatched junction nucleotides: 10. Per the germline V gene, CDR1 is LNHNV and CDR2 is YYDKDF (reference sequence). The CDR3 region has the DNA TGTGCCACCAGCAGACAGCGGGAGATTTCGGTGAATGAGCAGTTCTTC. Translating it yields CATSRQREISVNEQFF.

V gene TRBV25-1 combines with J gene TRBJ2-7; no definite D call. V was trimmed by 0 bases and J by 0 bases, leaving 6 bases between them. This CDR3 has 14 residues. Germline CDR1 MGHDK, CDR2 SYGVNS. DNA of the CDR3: TGTGCCAGCAGTGAATATGTCGGCTCCTACGAGCAGTACTTC. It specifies CASSEYVGSYEQYF.

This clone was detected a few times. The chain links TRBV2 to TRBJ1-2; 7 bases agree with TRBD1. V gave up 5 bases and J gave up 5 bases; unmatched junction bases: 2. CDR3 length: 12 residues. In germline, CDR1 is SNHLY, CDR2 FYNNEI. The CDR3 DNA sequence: TGTGCCAGCAGTCCAGGGGGTTATGGCTACACCTTC. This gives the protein CASSPGGYGYTF.

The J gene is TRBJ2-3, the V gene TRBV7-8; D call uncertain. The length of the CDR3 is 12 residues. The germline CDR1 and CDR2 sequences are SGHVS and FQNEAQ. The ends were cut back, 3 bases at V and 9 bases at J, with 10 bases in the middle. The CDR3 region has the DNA TGTGCCAGCAGCTTTGACGAGATCACGCAGTATTTT. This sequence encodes CASSFDEITQYF.

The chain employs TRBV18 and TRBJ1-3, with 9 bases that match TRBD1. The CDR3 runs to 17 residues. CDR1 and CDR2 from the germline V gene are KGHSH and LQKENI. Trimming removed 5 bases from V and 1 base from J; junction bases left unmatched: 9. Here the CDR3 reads CASSIPSGQGSGNTIYF. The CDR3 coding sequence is TGTGCCAGCTCAATACCCTCGGGACAGGGTTCTGGAAACACCATATATTTT.

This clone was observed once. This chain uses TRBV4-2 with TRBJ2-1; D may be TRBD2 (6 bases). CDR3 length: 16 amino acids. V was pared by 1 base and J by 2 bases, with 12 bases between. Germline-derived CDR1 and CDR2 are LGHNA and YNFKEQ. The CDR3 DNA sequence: TGTGCCAGCAGCCAAGCTTTCGGAGGGACCTACAATGAGCAGTTCTTC. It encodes CASSQAFGGTYNEQFF.

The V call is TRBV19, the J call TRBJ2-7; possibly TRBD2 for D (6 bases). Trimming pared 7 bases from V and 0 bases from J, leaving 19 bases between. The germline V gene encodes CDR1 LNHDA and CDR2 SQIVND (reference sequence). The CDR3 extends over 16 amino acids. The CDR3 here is CASKGWSGPSSYEQYF. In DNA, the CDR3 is TGTGCCAGTAAAGGATGGAGCGGGCCAAGCTCCTACGAGCAGTACTTC.

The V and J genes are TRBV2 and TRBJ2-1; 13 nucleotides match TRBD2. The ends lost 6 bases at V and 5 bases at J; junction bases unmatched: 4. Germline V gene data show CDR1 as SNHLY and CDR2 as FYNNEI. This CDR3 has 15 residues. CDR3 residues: CASRQTSGRNNEQFF. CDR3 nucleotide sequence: TGTGCCAGCAGGCAGACTAGCGGGAGGAACAATGAGCAGTTCTTC. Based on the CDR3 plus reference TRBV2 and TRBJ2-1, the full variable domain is EPEVTQTPSHQVTQMGQEVILRCVPISNHLYFYWYRQILGQKVEFLVSFYNNEISEKSEIFDDQFSVERPDGSNFTLKIRSTKLEDSAMYFCASRQTSGRNNEQFFGPGTRLTVL.

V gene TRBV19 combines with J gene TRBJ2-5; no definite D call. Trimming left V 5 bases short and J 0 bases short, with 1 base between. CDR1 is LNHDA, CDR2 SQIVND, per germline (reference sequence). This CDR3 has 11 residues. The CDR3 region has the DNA TGTGCCAGTAGTCACCAAGAGACCCAGTACTTC. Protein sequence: CASSHQETQYF.

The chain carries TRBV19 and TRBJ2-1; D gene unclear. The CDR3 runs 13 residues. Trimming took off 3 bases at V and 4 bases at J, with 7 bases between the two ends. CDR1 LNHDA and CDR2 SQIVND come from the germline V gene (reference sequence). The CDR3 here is CASSIILYNEQFF. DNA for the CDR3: TGTGCCAGTAGTATCATTCTTTACAATGAGCAGTTCTTC. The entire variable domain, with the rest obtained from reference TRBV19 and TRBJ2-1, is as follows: DGGITQSPKYLFRKEGQNVTLSCEQNLNHDAMYWYRQDPGQGLRLIYYSQIVNDFQKGDIAEGYSVSREKKESFPLTVTSAQKNPTAFYLCASSIILYNEQFFGPGTRLTVL.

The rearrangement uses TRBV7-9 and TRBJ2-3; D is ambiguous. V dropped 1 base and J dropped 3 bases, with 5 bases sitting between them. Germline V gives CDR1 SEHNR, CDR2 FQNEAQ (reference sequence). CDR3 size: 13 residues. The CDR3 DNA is TGTGCCAGCAGCTTAGTGGGGACAGATACGCAGTATTTT. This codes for CASSLVGTDTQYF.

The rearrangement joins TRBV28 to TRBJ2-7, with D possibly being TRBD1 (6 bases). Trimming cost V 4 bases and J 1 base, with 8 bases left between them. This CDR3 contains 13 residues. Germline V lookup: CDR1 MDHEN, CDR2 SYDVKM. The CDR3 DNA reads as TGTGCCAGCAGTTCCCAGGGGTCCTACGAGCAGTACTTC. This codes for CASSSQGSYEQYF.